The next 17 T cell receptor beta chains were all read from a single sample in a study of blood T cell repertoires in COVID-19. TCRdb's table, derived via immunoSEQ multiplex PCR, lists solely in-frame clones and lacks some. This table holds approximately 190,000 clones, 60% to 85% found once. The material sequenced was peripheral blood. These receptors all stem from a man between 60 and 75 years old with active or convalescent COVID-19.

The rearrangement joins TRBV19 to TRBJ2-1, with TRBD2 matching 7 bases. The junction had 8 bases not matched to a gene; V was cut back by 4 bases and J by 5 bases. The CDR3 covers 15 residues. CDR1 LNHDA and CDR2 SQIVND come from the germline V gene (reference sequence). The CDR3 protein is CASSTVSGRDNEQFF. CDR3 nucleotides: TGTGCCAGTAGTACCGTGTCGGGGAGGGACAATGAGCAGTTCTTC.

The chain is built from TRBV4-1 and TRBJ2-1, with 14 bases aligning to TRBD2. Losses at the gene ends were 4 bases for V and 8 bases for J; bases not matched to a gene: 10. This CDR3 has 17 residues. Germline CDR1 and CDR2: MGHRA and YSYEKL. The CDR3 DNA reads TGCGCCAGCAGCCTAGAAGGGGGACTAGCGGGAGACGATGAGCAGTTCTTC. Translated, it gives CASSLEGGLAGDDEQFF.

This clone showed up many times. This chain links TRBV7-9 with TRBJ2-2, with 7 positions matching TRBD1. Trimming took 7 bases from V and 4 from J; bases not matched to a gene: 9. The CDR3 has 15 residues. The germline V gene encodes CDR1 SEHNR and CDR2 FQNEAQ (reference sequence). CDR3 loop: CASIKGAYGTGELFF. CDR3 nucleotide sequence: TGTGCCAGCATCAAGGGGGCGTATGGCACCGGGGAGCTGTTTTTT. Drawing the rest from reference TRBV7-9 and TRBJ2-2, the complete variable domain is DTGVSQNPRHKITKRGQNVTFRCDPISEHNRLYWYRQTLGQGPEFLTYFQNEAQLEKSRLLSDRFSAERPKGSFSTLEIQRTEQGDSAMYLCASIKGAYGTGELFFGEGSRLTVL.

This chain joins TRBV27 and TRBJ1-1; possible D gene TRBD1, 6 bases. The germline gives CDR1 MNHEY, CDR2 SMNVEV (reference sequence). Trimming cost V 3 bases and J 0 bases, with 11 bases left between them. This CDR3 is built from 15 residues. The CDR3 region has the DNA TGTGCCAGCAGTTTGAGCGGACAGCTGAACACTGAAGCTTTCTTT. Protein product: CASSLSGQLNTEAFF.

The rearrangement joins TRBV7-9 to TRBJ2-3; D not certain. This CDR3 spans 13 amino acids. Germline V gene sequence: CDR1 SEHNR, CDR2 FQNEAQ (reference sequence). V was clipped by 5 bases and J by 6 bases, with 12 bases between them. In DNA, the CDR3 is TGTGCCAGCAGCCCCCAATCAGTTGATACGCAGTATTTT. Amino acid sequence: CASSPQSVDTQYF.

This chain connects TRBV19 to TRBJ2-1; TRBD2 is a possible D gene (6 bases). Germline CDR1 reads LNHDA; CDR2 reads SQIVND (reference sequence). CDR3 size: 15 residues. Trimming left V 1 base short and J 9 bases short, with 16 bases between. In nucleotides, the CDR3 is TGTGCCAGTAGTATAGCGGGAGCGAATCGGGGTGAGCAGTTCTTC. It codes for CASSIAGANRGEQFF.

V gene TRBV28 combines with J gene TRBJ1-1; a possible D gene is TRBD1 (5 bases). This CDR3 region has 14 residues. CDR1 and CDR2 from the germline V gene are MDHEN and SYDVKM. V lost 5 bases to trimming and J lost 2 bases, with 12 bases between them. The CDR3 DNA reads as TGTGCCAGCAGTCTGCAGGGCCCCAACACTGAAGCTTTCTTT. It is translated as CASSLQGPNTEAFF.

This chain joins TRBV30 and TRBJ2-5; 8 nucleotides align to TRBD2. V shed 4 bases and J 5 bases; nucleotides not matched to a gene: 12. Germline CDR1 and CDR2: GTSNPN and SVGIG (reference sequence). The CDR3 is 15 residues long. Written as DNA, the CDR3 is TGTGCCTGGACCAGCGGAAGCGGGAGAGGGGAGACCCAGTACTTC. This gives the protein CAWTSGSGRGETQYF. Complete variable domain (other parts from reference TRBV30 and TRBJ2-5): SQTIHQWPATLVQPVGSPLSLECTVEGTSNPNLYWYRQAAGRGLQLLFYSVGIGQISSEVPQNLSASRPQDRQFILSSKKLLLSDSGFYLCAWTSGSGRGETQYFGPGTRLLVL.

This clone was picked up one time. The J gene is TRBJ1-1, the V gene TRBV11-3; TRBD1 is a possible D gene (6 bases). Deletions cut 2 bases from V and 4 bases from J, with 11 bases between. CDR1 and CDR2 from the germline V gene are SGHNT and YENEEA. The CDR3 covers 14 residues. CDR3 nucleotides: TGTGCCAGCAGCTTATTGGGGGCCAGCACTGAAGCTTTCTTT. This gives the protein CASSLLGASTEAFF.

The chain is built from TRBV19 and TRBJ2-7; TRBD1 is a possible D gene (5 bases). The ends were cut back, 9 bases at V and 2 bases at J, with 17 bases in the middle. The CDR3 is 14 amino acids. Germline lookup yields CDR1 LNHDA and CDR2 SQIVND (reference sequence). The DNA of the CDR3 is TGTGCCAGCTCGCCTCAGACAGAAACCTACGAGCAGTACTTC. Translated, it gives CASSPQTETYEQYF. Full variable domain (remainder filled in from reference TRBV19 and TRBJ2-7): DGGITQSPKYLFRKEGQNVTLSCEQNLNHDAMYWYRQDPGQGLRLIYYSQIVNDFQKGDIAEGYSVSREKKESFPLTVTSAQKNPTAFYLCASSPQTETYEQYFGPGTRLTVT.

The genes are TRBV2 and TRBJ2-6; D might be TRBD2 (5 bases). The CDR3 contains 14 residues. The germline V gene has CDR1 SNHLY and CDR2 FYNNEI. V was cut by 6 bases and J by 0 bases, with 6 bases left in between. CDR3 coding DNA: TGTGCCAGCAGGGGGAGCTCTGGGGCCAACGTCCTGACTTTC. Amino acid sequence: CASRGSSGANVLTF.

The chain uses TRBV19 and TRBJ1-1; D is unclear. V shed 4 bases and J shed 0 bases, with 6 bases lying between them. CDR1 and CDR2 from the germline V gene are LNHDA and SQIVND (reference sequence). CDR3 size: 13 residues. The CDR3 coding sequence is TGTGCCAGTAGTAATTACATGAACACTGAAGCTTTCTTT. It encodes CASSNYMNTEAFF.

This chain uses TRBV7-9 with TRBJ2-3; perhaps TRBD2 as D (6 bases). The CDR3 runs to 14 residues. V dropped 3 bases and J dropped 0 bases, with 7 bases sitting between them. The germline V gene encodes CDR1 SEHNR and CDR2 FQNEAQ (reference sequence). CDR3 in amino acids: CASSFRGSTDTQYF. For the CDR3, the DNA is TGTGCCAGCAGCTTCCGGGGGAGCACAGATACGCAGTATTTT.

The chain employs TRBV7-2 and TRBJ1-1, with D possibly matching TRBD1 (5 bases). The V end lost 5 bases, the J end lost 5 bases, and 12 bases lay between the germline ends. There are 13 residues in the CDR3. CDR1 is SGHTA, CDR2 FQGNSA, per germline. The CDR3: CASSRDWGTEAFF. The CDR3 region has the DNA TGTGCCAGCAGCCGGGACTGGGGTACTGAAGCTTTCTTT.

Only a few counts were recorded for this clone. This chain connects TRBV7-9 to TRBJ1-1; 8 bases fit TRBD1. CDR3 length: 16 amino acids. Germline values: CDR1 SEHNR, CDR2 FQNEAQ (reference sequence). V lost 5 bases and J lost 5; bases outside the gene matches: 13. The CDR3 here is CASSPRSRQGITEAFF. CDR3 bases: TGTGCCAGCAGCCCACGATCGAGACAGGGGATAACTGAAGCTTTCTTT.

In DNA form, the CDR3 reads TGTGCCACCGGACTAGTGGGAAAGGTAGATACGCAGTATTTT. Its translation: CATGLVGKVDTQYF. J is TRBJ2-3 and V is TRBV27; TRBD2 matches at 7 bases. Germline CDR1 MNHEY, CDR2 SMNVEV (reference sequence). V was clipped by 10 bases and J by 5 bases; unmatched bases: 12. This CDR3 spans 14 amino acids.

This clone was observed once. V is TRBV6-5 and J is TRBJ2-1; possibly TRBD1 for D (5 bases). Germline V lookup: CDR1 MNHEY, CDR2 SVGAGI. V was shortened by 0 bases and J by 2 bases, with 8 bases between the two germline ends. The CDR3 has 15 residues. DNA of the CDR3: TGTGCCAGCAGTTACTCTCTGGACACCTACAATGAGCAGTTCTTC. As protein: CASSYSLDTYNEQFF.